This T cell receptor beta chain was documented in a study of siplizumab effects on memory and regulatory T cells. Of note for this clone: Its specificity is not known.

Roughly 100,000 TCR templates were assayed per sample. The protocol was immunoSEQ multiplex PCR, while the TCRdb copy is restricted to in-frame clones and leaves out a portion. This repertoire shows more than 95,000 clones, about 93% found once; its top ten account for around 0.62%. Trimming left V 5 bases short and J 4 bases short, with 12 bases between. Germline V gene data show CDR1 as MNHEY and CDR2 as SVGAGI. This CDR3 comprises 14 residues. Study results and limitations: The diversity of naive T cells seemed greater than that of memory cells, and their alloresponse contribution seemed major. Just a small share of alloreactive clones was traced back to unstimulated subsets.

This receptor was taken from a human donor in good health. Material for sequencing was Tregs sorted from blood. The V call is TRBV6-5, the J call TRBJ1-5; D unresolved. CDR3 residues: CASSDGIRNQPQHF. The CDR3 coding sequence is TGTGCCAGCAGTGACGGGATCCGAAATCAGCCCCAGCATTTT.